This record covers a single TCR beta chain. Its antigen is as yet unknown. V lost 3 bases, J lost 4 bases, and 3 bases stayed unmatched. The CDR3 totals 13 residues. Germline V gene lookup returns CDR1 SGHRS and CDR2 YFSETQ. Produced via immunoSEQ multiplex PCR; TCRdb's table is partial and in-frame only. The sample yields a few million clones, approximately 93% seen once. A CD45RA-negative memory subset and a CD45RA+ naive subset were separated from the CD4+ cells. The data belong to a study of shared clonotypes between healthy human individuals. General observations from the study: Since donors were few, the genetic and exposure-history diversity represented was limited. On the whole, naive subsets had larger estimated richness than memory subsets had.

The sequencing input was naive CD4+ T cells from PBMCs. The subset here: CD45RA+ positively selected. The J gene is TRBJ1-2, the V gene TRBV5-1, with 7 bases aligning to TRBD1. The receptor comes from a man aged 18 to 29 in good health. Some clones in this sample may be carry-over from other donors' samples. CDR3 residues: CASSWGQPYGYTF. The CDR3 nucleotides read TGCGCCAGCAGCTGGGGACAGCCCTATGGCTACACCTTC.